These 2 T cell receptor beta chains originate from one sample sequenced in a study of control samples from healthy donors and cancer patients. Method: immunoSEQ multiplex PCR; TCRdb's copy keeps in-frame clones and lacks some. The sample consists of roughly 89,000 clones, 91% of them appearing once. The specimen was blood. The receptor set was obtained from a man aged 45-65 years in good health.

The chain has TRBV3-1 (or the pseudogene TRBV3-2) and TRBJ1-3; 8 bases align to TRBD1. The germline CDR1 and CDR2 sequences are LGHDT and YNNKEL (reference sequence). The CDR3 runs 15 residues. The V segment lost 4 bases and the J segment 2 bases; nucleotides outside the gene matches: 4. The CDR3 protein is CASSPATGAGNTIYF. The CDR3 DNA sequence: TGTGCCAGCAGCCCCGCGACAGGGGCTGGAAACACCATATATTTT.

The chain joins TRBV6-6 to TRBJ1-1; D is unresolved. Per germline, CDR1 MNHNY and CDR2 SVGAGI (reference sequence). The CDR3 is 12 residues long. With 7 bases removed from V and 2 bases from J, the gap between germline ends came to 8 bases. DNA for the CDR3: TGTGCCAGCATCTTGACCAACACTGAAGCTTTCTTT. It translates to CASILTNTEAFF.